What follows are 12 T cell receptor beta chains derived from one specimen sequenced in a study of T cell repertoires in cytomegalovirus infection. A single record per CDR3 protein comes from TCRdb applying MiXCR to the reads. The profile shows over 450,000 distinct CDR3 sequences, about 10% of them singletons. Sequenced sample: PBMCs. Source of these receptors: a human donor in good health (CMV status not recorded). Some clones in this sample may be carry-over from other donors' samples.

This clonotype occurred many times. The chain carries TRBV7-9 and TRBJ1-1; D gene uncertain. This CDR3 region has 14 residues. CDR1 is SEHNR and CDR2 is FQNEAQ in the germline V gene (reference sequence). V was shortened by 2 bases and J by 1 base, with 8 bases between the two germline ends. In DNA, the CDR3 is TGTGCCAGCAGCTTACGGACGGAGAACACTGAAGCTTTCTTT. Amino acids: CASSLRTENTEAFF.

This clonotype was seen many times. This chain links TRBV7-3 with TRBJ2-4; 10 bases match TRBD2. Germline V gives CDR1 SGHTA, CDR2 FQGTGA. Losses at the gene ends were 5 bases for V and 16 bases for J; bases not matched to a gene: 11. The CDR3 covers 13 residues. DNA of the CDR3: TGTGCCAGCAGCGACGGACCCACTAGCGGGATATACTTC. Translation gives CASSDGPTSGIYF.

This clonotype came up many times. This chain links TRBV4-1 with TRBJ2-5, with D perhaps TRBD2 (5 bases). CDR1 is MGHRA, CDR2 YSYEKL, per germline. The CDR3 length is 13 residues. Trimming removed 0 bases from V and 7 bases from J, with 9 bases in between. The CDR3 loop reads CASSQDQRGTQYF. The CDR3 nucleotides read TGCGCCAGCAGCCAAGACCAACGGGGGACCCAGTACTTC.

This chain joins TRBV4-1 and TRBJ2-5, with 12 nucleotides matching TRBD2. The CDR3 sequence is 18 residues long. J gave up 4 bases and V 4 bases, and 13 bases lay outside the gene matches. Germline V gene lookup returns CDR1 MGHRA and CDR2 YSYEKL. CDR3 loop: CASSPIRTSGVERETQYF. The CDR3 nucleotides read TGCGCCAGCAGCCCTATCAGGACTAGCGGGGTTGAGCGAGAGACCCAGTACTTC.

The rearrangement joins TRBV30 to TRBJ1-5; 9 bases are shared with TRBD1. CDR3 length: 16 amino acids. Germline CDR1 and CDR2: GTSNPN and SVGIG (reference sequence). V shed 0 bases, J shed 7 bases, and the junction held 10 bases outside the gene matches. CDR3 residues: CAWSVQGTGRMQPQHF. The CDR3 nucleotides are TGTGCCTGGAGTGTACAAGGGACAGGGAGGATGCAGCCCCAGCATTTT.

At least ten counts were recorded for this clonotype. J is TRBJ1-1 and V is TRBV7-3; D gene ambiguous. The CDR3 is 13 amino acids. Trimming pared 0 bases from V and 4 bases from J, leaving 6 bases between. Germline CDR1 and CDR2: SGHTA and FQGTGA. The CDR3 sequence: CASSLTGPTEAFF. As DNA, the CDR3 is TGTGCCAGCAGCTTAACAGGGCCCACTGAAGCTTTCTTT.

This clonotype was recorded many times. This rearrangement joins TRBV7-8 to TRBJ2-1; perhaps TRBD2 as D (7 bases). This CDR3 contains 17 residues. CDR1 is SGHVS and CDR2 is FQNEAQ in the germline V gene. The V gene lost 0 bases and the J gene lost 7 bases, with 19 bases spanning the gap. The CDR3 nucleotides read TGTGCCAGCAGCTTAGCGAGGGGGGGGCAGCGGTTGAATGAGCAGTTCTTC. Translating gives CASSLARGGQRLNEQFF.

This clonotype was found a few times. V usage is TRBV9 and J usage is TRBJ1-1, with 7 positions matching TRBD1. The CDR3 is 17 amino acids. V was pared by 4 bases and J by 1 base, with 13 bases of the junction left unmatched. Germline-derived CDR1 and CDR2 are SGDLS and YYNGEE. As DNA, the CDR3 is TGTGCCAGCAGCCCCCACCACCGACAGGGCAAGAACACTGAAGCTTTCTTT. It is translated as CASSPHHRQGKNTEAFF.

This clonotype has ten or more counts. V usage is TRBV28 and J usage is TRBJ2-7; 8 positions agree with TRBD1. CDR1 is MDHEN, CDR2 SYDVKM, per germline. The junction had 6 bases not matched to a gene; V was cut back by 5 bases and J by 3 bases. There are 14 residues in the CDR3. CDR3 loop: CASSIPGGVYEQYF. The CDR3 DNA sequence: TGTGCCAGCAGTATCCCAGGGGGCGTCTACGAGCAGTACTTC.

The sample holds many counts of this clonotype. This chain connects TRBV19 to TRBJ1-1, with 9 bases matching TRBD1. CDR3 size: 16 residues. CDR1 is LNHDA, CDR2 SQIVND, per germline (reference sequence). V lost 5 bases, J lost 0 bases, and 7 bases stayed unmatched. The CDR3 protein is CASSSPTGGLNTEAFF. The CDR3 DNA reads as TGTGCCAGTAGTTCCCCGACAGGGGGATTGAACACTGAAGCTTTCTTT.

This clonotype has at least ten counts. The chain is built from TRBV3-1 and TRBJ2-5; either TRBD1 or TRBD2 may supply D (5 bases each). V lost 3 bases to trimming and J lost 3 bases, with 5 bases between them. This CDR3 is 12 amino acids long. CDR1 and CDR2 from the germline V gene are LGHDT and YNNKEL (reference sequence). This chain's CDR3 is CASSQGEETQYF. DNA for the CDR3: TGTGCCAGCAGCCAGGGGGAAGAGACCCAGTACTTC.

This rearrangement joins TRBV28 to TRBJ1-1, with D perhaps TRBD1 (6 bases). This CDR3 has 12 amino acids. Per the germline V gene, CDR1 is MDHEN and CDR2 is SYDVKM. Trimming cost V 6 bases and J 6 bases, with 11 bases left between them. In nucleotides, the CDR3 is TGTGCCAGCAGCGGGGGCGGTCCTGAAGCTTTCTTT. It yields the protein CASSGGGPEAFF.